These T cell receptor beta chains were read from a single sample in a study of shared clonotypes between healthy human individuals. Produced via immunoSEQ multiplex PCR; TCRdb's table is partial and in-frame only. Of roughly 2,000,000 clones in the sample, roughly 95% were seen once. The sequenced sample was naive CD8+ T cells sorted from blood. These receptor sequences come from a man in his late teens or twenties in good health. Each CDR3 is given with its conserved first and last residue. D genes are given only for firm matches. Clone size, where shown, is once, few, many, or a class for clones that have expanded.

>TRBJ1-2|NA|TRBV4-1|NA
TGCGCCAGCAGCCCCACGCCAACTAACTATGGCTACACCTTC
CASSPTPTNYGYTF
>TRBJ1-5|NA|TRBV27|NA
TGTGCCAGCAGTTTGGGAGGGAGCAATCAGCCCCAGCATTTT
CASSLGGSNQPQHF
>TRBJ2-5|NA|TRBV7-6|NA
TGTGCCAGCAGCCCCTCGGGGTTTGAGACCCAGTACTTC
CASSPSGFETQYF
>TRBJ2-3|NA|TRBV7-9|NA
TGTGCCAGCAGCTTTGGACCGGACAGTTCGCAGTATTTT
CASSFGPDSSQYF
>TRBJ2-7|NA|TRBV27|NA
TGTGCCAGCAGAGGAGACAGGTGGACTGACGAGCAGTACTTC
CASRGDRWTDEQYF
>TRBJ2-7|NA|TRBV5-4|NA
TGTGCCAGCAGCTTTTTTGGGGGATCGCACGAGCAGTACTTC
CASSFFGGSHEQYF
>TRBJ2-3|NA|TRBV4-3|TRBD2
TGCGCCAGCAGCCAAGATCGGGGCGGGAGGGGAGATACGCAGTATTTT
CASSQDRGGRGDTQYF
>TRBJ2-2|NA|TRBV7-9|TRBD1
TGTGCCAGCAGCCGGACAGGCGACACCGGGGAGCTGTTTTTT
CASSRTGDTGELFF
>TRBJ2-1|NA|TRBV29-1|NA
TGCAGCGTTGTCGACAATGAGCAGTTCTTC
CSVVDNEQFF
>TRBJ1-3|NA|TRBV29-1|TRBD1
TGCAGCGTCGCCGCGGATGACAGGGACCCTGGAAACACCATATATTTT
CSVAADDRDPGNTIYF
>TRBJ1-5|few|TRBV2|NA
TGTGCCAGCAGTGATCAAGCAGGGACGTATAGCAATCAGCCCCAGCATTTT
CASSDQAGTYSNQPQHF
>TRBJ2-3|NA|TRBV27|TRBD2
TGTGCCAGCAGTTTCTCTGCGGGAGCGTTAGAAACGCAGTATTTT
CASSFSAGALETQYF
>TRBJ2-5|NA|TRBV5-1|NA
TGCGCCAGCAGCTTGTACGCGGGCGGGATTCAAGAGACCCAGTACTTC
CASSLYAGGIQETQYF
>TRBJ2-7|NA|TRBV7-9|NA
TGTGCCAGCAGCCCGACAGCGACCTACGAGCAGTACTTC
CASSPTATYEQYF
>TRBJ1-2|NA|TRBV28|NA
TGTGCCAGCAGTCCCTATTTCGGGGGGGGCCCCTATGGCTACACCTTC
CASSPYFGGGPYGYTF
>TRBJ2-5|NA|TRBV5-6|TRBD1
TGTGCCAGCAGCGGGGCCGGGACAGGACAAGAGACCCAGTACTTC
CASSGAGTGQETQYF
>TRBJ2-1|NA|TRBV27|NA
TGTGCCAGCAGTCCTATCCCCCTCCATGAGCAGTTCTTC
CASSPIPLHEQFF
>TRBJ2-5|NA|TRBV6-5|NA
TGTGCCACCGGACATCCGCTCGGAGCCCAGTACTTC
CATGHPLGAQYF
>TRBJ2-7|NA|TRBV11-2|NA
TGTGCCAGCAGCTTAGGGGTAGGGAGCGAGCAGTACTTC
CASSLGVGSEQYF
>TRBJ2-1|NA|TRBV7-9|TRBD1
TGTGCCAGCAGCCCCCGGCAGGGGGCCTACAATGAGCAGTTCTTC
CASSPRQGAYNEQFF
>TRBJ1-4|NA|TRBV29-1|NA
TGCAGCGTCGAAGGGGGGGTAGGCGAAAAACTGTTTTTT
CSVEGGVGEKLFF
>TRBJ2-5|NA|TRBV27|NA
TGTGCCAGCAGGCGAGAGCGGGACAGGGAGACCCAGTACTTC
CASRRERDRETQYF
>TRBJ1-3|NA|TRBV5-8|TRBD1
TGTGCCAGCAGGGACAGGGAAGCTGGAAACACCATATATTTT
CASRDREAGNTIYF
>TRBJ1-5|NA|TRBV28|NA
TGTGCCAGCAGCCTGGACAGCTATAGCAATCAGCCCCAGCATTTT
CASSLDSYSNQPQHF
>TRBJ1-1|NA|TRBV30|NA
TGTGCCTGTTCCGGGACTTGGAACACTGAAGCTTTCTTT
CACSGTWNTEAFF
>TRBJ1-5|NA|TRBV19|NA
TGTGCCAGTAGTGCCCGGGGGGGCAATCAGCCCCAGCATTTT
CASSARGGNQPQHF
>TRBJ2-7|NA|TRBV7-9|TRBD2
TGTGCCAGCAGCTTCGGCAGCGCTAGCGGGGACTACGAGCAGTACTTC
CASSFGSASGDYEQYF
>TRBJ2-7|few|TRBV4-1|TRBD2
TGCGCCAGCAGCCAAGGACTAGCGGGAGCCTACGAGCAGTACTTC
CASSQGLAGAYEQYF
>TRBJ1-5|once|TRBV6-6|TRBD1
TGTGCCACCCTGAGGACAGGATTTGACAATCAGCCCCAGCATTTT
CATLRTGFDNQPQHF
>TRBJ1-1|NA|TRBV5-6|NA
TGTGCCAGCAGTTCTGGACAGAACACTGAAGCTTTCTTT
CASSSGQNTEAFF
>TRBJ1-5|NA|TRBV6-5|TRBD1
TGTGCCAGCAGTGGGACAGGGGGGATGCAGCCCCAGCATTTT
CASSGTGGMQPQHF